Given below is one T cell receptor beta chain in context. This sample was included in a study of blood T cell repertoires in COVID-19. Study overall: Researchers got acute and convalescent COVID-19 samples from the United States, Italy and Spain.

Study processing details: Reference gene primer amplification in the assay estimated nucleated cell counts. Clones were read by immunoSEQ multiplex PCR, and TCRdb kept only the in-frame ones, dropping some. The V and J calls and clone size are taken from that table; D and trimming were inferred from the DNA. The sample yields about 130,000 clones, approximately 84% seen once. CDR3 length: 14 residues. The V gene end was trimmed by 4 bases and the J gene end by 4 bases; junction bases not matched to a gene: 4. Germline CDR1 and CDR2: SNHLY and FYNNEI. The source of this sequence is a woman in her 30s who had recovered from COVID-19. The chain couples TRBV2 to TRBJ2-3; TRBD2 matches at 8 bases. Specimen: peripheral blood. CDR3 bases: TGTGCCAGCAGTGTGAGCGGGGGATCAGATACGCAGTATTTT. Its translation is CASSVSGGSDTQYF.